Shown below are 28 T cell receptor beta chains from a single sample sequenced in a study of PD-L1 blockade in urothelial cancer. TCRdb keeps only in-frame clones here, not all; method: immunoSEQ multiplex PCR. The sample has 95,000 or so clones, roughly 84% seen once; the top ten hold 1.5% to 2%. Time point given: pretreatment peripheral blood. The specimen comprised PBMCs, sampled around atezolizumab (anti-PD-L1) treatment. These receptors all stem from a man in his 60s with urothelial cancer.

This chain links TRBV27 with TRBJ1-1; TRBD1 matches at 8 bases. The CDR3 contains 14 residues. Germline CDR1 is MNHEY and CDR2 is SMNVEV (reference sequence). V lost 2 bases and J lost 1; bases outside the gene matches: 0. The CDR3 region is CASSLTGGNTEAFF. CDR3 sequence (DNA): TGTGCCAGCAGTTTAACAGGGGGGAACACTGAAGCTTTCTTT.

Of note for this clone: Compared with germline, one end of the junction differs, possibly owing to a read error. CDR3 sequence: CASSLGLGGVETQYF. In nucleotides, the CDR3 is TGTGCTAGCAGCTTAGGCTTAGGGGGCGTAGAGACCCAGTACTTC. This chain links TRBV7-7 with TRBJ2-5; TRBD1 matches 7 bases. Per germline, CDR1 SSHAT and CDR2 FNYEAQ (reference sequence). The CDR3 runs 15 residues.

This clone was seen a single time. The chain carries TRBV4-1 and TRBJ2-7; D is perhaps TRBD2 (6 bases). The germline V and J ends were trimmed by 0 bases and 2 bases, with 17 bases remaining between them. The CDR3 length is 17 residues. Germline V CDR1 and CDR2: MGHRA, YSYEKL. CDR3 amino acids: CASSQDLRVADPYEQYF. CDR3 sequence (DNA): TGCGCCAGCAGCCAAGATCTTAGGGTAGCGGACCCCTACGAGCAGTACTTC.

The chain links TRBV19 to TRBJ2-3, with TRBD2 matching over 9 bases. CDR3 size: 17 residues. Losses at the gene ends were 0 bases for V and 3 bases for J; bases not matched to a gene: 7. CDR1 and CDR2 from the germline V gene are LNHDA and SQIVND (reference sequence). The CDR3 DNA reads TGTGCCAGTAGTATAGATCGAACTAGCGGGCTTACAGATACGCAGTATTTT. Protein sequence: CASSIDRTSGLTDTQYF.

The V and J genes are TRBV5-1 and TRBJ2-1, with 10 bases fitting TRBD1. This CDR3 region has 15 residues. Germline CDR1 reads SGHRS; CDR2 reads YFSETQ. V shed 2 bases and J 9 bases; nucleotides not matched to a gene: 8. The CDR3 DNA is TGCGCCAGCAGCTTCGGGACAGGGGTTTCTAGTGAGCAGTTCTTC. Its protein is CASSFGTGVSSEQFF.

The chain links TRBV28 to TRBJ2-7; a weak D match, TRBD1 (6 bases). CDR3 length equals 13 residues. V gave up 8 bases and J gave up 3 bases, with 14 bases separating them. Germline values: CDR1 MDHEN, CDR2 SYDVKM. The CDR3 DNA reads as TGTGCCAGCCTCCCGGGACACGACTACGAGCAGTACTTC. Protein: CASLPGHDYEQYF.

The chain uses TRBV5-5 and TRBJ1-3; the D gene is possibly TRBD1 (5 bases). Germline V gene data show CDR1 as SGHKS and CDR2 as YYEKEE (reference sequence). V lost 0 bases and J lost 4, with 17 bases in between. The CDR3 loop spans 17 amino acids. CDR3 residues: CASSLAPRSQGGNTIYF. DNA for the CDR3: TGTGCCAGCAGCTTGGCCCCGAGGAGCCAGGGAGGAAACACCATATATTTT.

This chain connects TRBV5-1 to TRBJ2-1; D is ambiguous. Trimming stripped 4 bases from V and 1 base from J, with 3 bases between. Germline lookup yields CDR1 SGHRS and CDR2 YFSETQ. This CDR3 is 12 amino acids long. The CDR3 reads CASSPSYNEQFF. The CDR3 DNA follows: TGCGCCAGCAGCCCTTCCTACAATGAGCAGTTCTTC.

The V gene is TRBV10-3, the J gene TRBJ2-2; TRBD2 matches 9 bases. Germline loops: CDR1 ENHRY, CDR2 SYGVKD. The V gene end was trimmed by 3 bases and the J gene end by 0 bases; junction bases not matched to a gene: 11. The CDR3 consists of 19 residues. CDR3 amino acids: CAISEGTGRGRANTGELFF. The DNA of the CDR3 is TGTGCCATCAGTGAAGGGACTGGTCGCGGGAGGGCGAACACCGGGGAGCTGTTTTTT.

This CDR3 is CASSLSSTGDTQYF. Here the CDR3 DNA reads TGCGCCAGCAGCTTAAGTAGTACAGGGGATACGCAGTATTTT. The rearrangement uses TRBV5-1 and TRBJ2-3, with D maybe TRBD1 (6 bases). V lost 2 bases to trimming and J lost 6 bases, with 13 bases between them. Germline CDR1 and CDR2: SGHRS and YFSETQ. The CDR3 spans 14 residues. The complete variable domain, with remaining parts taken from reference TRBV5-1 and TRBJ2-3, reads KAGVTQTPRYLIKTRGQQVTLSCSPISGHRSVSWYQQTPGQGLQFLFEYFSETQRNKGNFPGRFSGRQFSNSRSEMNVSTLELGDSALYLCASSLSSTGDTQYFGPGTRLTVL.

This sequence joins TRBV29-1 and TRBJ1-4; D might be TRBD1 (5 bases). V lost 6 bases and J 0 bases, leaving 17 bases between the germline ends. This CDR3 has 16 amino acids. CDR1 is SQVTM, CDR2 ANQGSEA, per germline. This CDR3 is CSVSSGGVTTNEKLFF. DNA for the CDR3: TGCAGCGTATCTTCTGGGGGGGTCACAACTAATGAAAAACTGTTTTTT.

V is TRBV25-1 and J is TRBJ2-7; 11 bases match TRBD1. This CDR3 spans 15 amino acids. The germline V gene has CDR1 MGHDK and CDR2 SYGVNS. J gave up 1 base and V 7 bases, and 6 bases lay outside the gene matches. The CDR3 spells CASMRGQGVSYEQYF. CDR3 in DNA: TGTGCCAGCATGCGGGGACAGGGGGTATCCTACGAGCAGTACTTC.

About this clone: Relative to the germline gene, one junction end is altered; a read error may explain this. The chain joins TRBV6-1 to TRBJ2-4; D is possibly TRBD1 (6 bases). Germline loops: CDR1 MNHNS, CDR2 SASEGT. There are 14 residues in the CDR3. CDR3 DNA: TGTGCCAGCAGTGAAGCGGGCAGGGGACGCTCCCGTTCCTTC. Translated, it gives CASSEAGRGRSRSF.

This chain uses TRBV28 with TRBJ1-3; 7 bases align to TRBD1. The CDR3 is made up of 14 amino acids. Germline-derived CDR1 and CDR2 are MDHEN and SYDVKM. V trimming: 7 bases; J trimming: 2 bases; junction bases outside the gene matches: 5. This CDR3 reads CASKLGQTGNTIYF. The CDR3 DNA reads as TGTGCCAGCAAGCTGGGACAGACTGGAAACACCATATATTTT.

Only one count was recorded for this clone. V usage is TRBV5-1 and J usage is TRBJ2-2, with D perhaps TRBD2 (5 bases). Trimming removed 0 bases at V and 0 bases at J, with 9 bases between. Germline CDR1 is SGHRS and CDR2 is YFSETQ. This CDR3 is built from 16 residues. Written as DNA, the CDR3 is TGCGCCAGCAGCTTGGGTGGGAGCGCGAACACCGGGGAGCTGTTTTTT. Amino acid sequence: CASSLGGSANTGELFF. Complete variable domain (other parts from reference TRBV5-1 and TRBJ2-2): KAGVTQTPRYLIKTRGQQVTLSCSPISGHRSVSWYQQTPGQGLQFLFEYFSETQRNKGNFPGRFSGRQFSNSRSEMNVSTLELGDSALYLCASSLGGSANTGELFFGEGSRLTVL.

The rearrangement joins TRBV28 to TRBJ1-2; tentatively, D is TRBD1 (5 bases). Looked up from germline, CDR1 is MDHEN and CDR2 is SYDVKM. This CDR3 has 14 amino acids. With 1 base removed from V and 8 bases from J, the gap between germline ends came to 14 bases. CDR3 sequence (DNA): TGTGCCAGCAGTTTATCTTTCTGGGGGGGAGGCTACACCTTC. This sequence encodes CASSLSFWGGGYTF.

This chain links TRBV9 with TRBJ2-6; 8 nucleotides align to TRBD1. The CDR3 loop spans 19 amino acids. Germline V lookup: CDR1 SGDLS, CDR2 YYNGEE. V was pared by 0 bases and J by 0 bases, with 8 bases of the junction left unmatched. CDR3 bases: TGTGCCAGCAGCGTAGCTACGAGACAGGGGAGCTCTGGGGCCAACGTCCTGACTTTC. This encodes CASSVATRQGSSGANVLTF.

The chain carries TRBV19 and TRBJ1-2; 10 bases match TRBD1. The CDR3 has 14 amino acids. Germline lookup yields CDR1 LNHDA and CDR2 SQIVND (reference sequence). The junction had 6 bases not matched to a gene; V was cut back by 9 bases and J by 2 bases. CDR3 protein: CASDRTGGNYGYTF. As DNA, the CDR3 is TGTGCCAGCGACCGGACAGGGGGAAACTATGGCTACACCTTC.

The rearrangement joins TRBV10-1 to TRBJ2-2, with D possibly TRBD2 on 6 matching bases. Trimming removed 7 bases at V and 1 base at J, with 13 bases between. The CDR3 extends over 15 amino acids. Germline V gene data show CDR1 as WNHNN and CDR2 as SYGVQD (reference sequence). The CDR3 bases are TGCGCCAGCACCGGCGGGGATATGAACACCGGGGAGCTGTTTTTT. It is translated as CASTGGDMNTGELFF.

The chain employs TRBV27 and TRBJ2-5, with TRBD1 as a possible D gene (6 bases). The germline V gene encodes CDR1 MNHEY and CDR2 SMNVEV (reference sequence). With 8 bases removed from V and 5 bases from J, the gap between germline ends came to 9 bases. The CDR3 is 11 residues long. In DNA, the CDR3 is TGTGCCAGCTCTCAGGGGGAGACCCAGTACTTC. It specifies CASSQGETQYF.

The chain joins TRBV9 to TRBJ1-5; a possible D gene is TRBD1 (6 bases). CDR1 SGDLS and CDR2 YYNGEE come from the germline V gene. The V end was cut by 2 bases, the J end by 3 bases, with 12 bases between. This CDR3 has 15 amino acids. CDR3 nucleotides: TGTGCCAGCAGCGTGGACAGTAGGTTCAATCAGCCCCAGCATTTT. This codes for CASSVDSRFNQPQHF.

CDR3 sequence reads: CASSPQGVEGAQYF. The DNA of the CDR3 is TGTGCCAGCAGCCCACAGGGGGTGGAGGGGGCCCAGTACTTC. This chain connects TRBV7-9 to TRBJ2-5, with 8 bases that match TRBD1. CDR3 length equals 14 residues. J gave up 9 bases and V 5 bases, and 11 bases lay outside the gene matches. Germline V CDR1 and CDR2: SEHNR, FQNEAQ (reference sequence).

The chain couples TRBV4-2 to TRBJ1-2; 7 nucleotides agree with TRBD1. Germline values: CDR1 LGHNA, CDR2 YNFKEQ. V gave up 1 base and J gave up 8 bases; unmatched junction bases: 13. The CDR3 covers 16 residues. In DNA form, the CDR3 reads TGTGCCAGCAGCCAAGGTGAGGTAGGGGGCTCCATGGGCTACACCTTC. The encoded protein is CASSQGEVGGSMGYTF.

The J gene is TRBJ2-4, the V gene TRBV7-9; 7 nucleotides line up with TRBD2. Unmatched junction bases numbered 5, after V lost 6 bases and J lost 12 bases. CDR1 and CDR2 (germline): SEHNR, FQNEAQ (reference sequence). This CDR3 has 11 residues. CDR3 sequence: CASSSGTTQYF. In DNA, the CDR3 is TGTGCCAGCAGTTCCGGGACTACTCAGTACTTC. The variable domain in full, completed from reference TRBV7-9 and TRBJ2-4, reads DTGVSQNPRHKITKRGQNVTFRCDPISEHNRLYWYRQTLGQGPEFLTYFQNEAQLEKSRLLSDRFSAERPKGSFSTLEIQRTEQGDSAMYLCASSSGTTQYFGAGTRLSVL.

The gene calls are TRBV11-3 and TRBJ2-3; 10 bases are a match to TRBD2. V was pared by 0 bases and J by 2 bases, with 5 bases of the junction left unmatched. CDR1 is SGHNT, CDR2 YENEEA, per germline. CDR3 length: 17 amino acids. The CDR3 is CASSLDPLAGPTDTQYF. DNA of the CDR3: TGTGCCAGCAGCTTAGATCCACTAGCGGGGCCCACAGATACGCAGTATTTT.

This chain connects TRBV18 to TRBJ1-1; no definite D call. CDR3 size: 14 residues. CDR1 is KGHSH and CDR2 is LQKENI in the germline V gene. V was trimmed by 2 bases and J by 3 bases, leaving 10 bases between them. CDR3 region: CASSPTPTHTEAFF. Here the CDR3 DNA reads TGTGCCAGCTCACCAACACCAACCCACACTGAAGCTTTCTTT.

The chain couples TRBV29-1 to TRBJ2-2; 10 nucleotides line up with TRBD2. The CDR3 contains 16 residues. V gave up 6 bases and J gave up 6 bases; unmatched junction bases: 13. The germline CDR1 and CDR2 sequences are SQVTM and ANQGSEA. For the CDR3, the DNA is TGCAGCGTCATCTGGGCTAGCGGGAGAACCGCCGGGGAGCTGTTTTTT. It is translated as CSVIWASGRTAGELFF.

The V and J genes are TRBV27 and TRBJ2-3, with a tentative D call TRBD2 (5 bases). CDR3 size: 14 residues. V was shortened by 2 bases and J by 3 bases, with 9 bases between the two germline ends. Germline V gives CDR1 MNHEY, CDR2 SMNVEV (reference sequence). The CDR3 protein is CASSLRGLTDTQYF. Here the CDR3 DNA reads TGTGCCAGCAGTTTAAGAGGGTTGACAGATACGCAGTATTTT.